The rows below give T cell receptor beta chains drawn from one sample of a study of T cells in Graves' hyperthyroidism and ophthalmopathy. Using its own MiXCR run on the multiplex PCR reads, TCRdb lists one record per CDR3 protein. Of roughly 330,000 distinct CDR3 sequences listed, 16% are singletons. Sequenced sample: blood. The origin of the receptors is a man aged 25-45 years with Graves' hyperthyroidism. Each CDR3 is given with its conserved first and last residue. A D gene is named only where the DNA matches it firmly. Expanded clones get a size class; other rows say once, few or many, or leave the size out.

TRBD1,13,TRBV28,TRBJ2-1,.,TGTGCCAGCAGATCCACAGGGGTCCATGAGCAGTTCTTC,CASRSTGVHEQFF
TRBD2,12,TRBV20-1,TRBJ2-3,.,TGCAGTGCTCTTACTAGCGCGGATACGCAGTATTTT,CSALTSADTQYF
TRBD1,14,TRBV12-5,TRBJ1-1,few,TGTGCTAGTGGTACAACGACAGGGTCCGCTGAAGCTTTCTTT,CASGTTTGSAEAFF
.,17,TRBV11-1,TRBJ1-3,.,TGTGCCAGCAGCCCAGGCGGCGGGGGCCTTACTGGAAACACCATATATTTT,CASSPGGGGLTGNTIYF
.,14,TRBV7-2,TRBJ2-7,many,TGTGCCAGCAGCCCCGATTGGACTTCTTACGAGCAGTACTTC,CASSPDWTSYEQYF
.,18,TRBV4-1,TRBJ1-4,.,TGCGCCAGCAGCCAAGATTTACCTGCGGGGGCATATTACGAAAAACTGTTTTTT,CASSQDLPAGAYYEKLFF
.,14,TRBV3-1,TRBJ2-2,.,TGTGCCAGCAGCCAGGGGGCGACCGGCGGGGAGCTGTTTTTT,CASSQGATGGELFF
.,13,TRBV10-3,TRBJ1-5,few,TGTGCCATCAGAGGCGATGCCGGGGGGCCCCAGCATTTT,CAIRGDAGGPQHF
.,11,TRBV27,TRBJ2-4,.,TGTGCCAGCAGCGACGGGAACATTCAGTACTTC,CASSDGNIQYF
.,16,TRBV28,TRBJ2-5,many,TGTGCCAGCAGTTTTCAATCTACCAAGCCGCAAGAGACCCAGTACTTC,CASSFQSTKPQETQYF
.,14,TRBV4-1,TRBJ2-2,many,TGCGCCAGCAGCCAATACACCGGGACCGGGGAGCTGTTTTTT,CASSQYTGTGELFF
.,12,TRBV6-2/TRBV6-3,TRBJ2-1,.,TGTGCCAGCAGGGGTAACTACAATGAGCAGTTCTTC,CASRGNYNEQFF
.,15,TRBV9,TRBJ2-2,few,TGTGCCAGCAGCGTAGTACCAGGGGCCCCCGGGGAGCTGTTTTTT,CASSVVPGAPGELFF
TRBD1,15,TRBV12-3/TRBV12-4,TRBJ1-1,many,TGTGCCAGCAGCCAAGTACCGGGACAGGCCACTGAAGCTTTCTTT,CASSQVPGQATEAFF
.,15,TRBV5-5,TRBJ2-7,few,TGTGCCAGCAACCACCCTGACAGGGACTTCTACGAGCAGTACTTC,CASNHPDRDFYEQYF
TRBD1,16,TRBV28,TRBJ2-5,many,TGTGCCAGCAGCCCCACGGGCAGGGGGCTGGAAGAGACCCAGTACTTC,CASSPTGRGLEETQYF
.,16,TRBV7-2,TRBJ1-2,.,TGTGCCAGCAGCCAGGAGCTCGGGACATCCTACTATGGCTACACCTTC,CASSQELGTSYYGYTF
.,16,TRBV14,TRBJ2-3,few,TGTGCCAGCAGCTCCAGGCTGGGGGGAACCACAGATACGCAGTATTTT,CASSSRLGGTTDTQYF
.,13,TRBV12-3/TRBV12-4,TRBJ1-1,.,TGTGCCAGCAACCTTAGGGGGGGACCTGAAGCTTTCTTT,CASNLRGGPEAFF
TRBD1,15,TRBV3-1,TRBJ1-5,many,TGTGCCAGCAGCCAGCAACAGGGGAGCAATCAGCCCCAGCATTTT,CASSQQQGSNQPQHF
.,14,TRBV18,TRBJ1-5,many,TGTGCCAGCTCATCGGGGCCTAGCAATCAGCCCCAGCATTTT,CASSSGPSNQPQHF
.,15,TRBV29-1,TRBJ2-6,few,TGCAGCGACGAGCATCTGGGGGCGGGGGCCAACGTCCTGACTTTC,CSDEHLGAGANVLTF
.,15,TRBV3-1,TRBJ2-7,many,TGTGCCAGCAGCCTCAGGACAGAGCGTCCCTACGAGCAGTACTTC,CASSLRTERPYEQYF
.,12,TRBV12-3/TRBV12-4,TRBJ2-7,many,TGTGCCAGCAGTTTGCAGCCTGTCGAGCAGTACTTC,CASSLQPVEQYF
TRBD2,14,TRBV12-3/TRBV12-4,TRBJ2-1,many,TGTGCCAGCAGTTTACTAGCGGGAAACAATGAGCAGTTCTTC,CASSLLAGNNEQFF
.,12,TRBV6-1,TRBJ2-2,.,TGTGCCAGCAGGCCGAACCCCTGGGAGCTGTTTTTT,CASRPNPWELFF
.,12,TRBV12-3/TRBV12-4,TRBJ2-2,many,TGTGCCAGCAGTCCGAGAGGGAAGGAGCTGTTTTTT,CASSPRGKELFF
.,14,TRBV3-1,TRBJ2-7,.,TGTGCCAGCAGCCTCCGGGACCCGGGGGACGAGCAGTACTTC,CASSLRDPGDEQYF
TRBD2,14,TRBV20-1,TRBJ2-5,many,TGCAGTGCTTTTCTCCTAGCGGCCAAGGGGACCCAGTACTTC,CSAFLLAAKGTQYF
.,14,TRBV6-1,TRBJ1-1,many,TGTGCCAGCAGTATATCCCCGACTAAAGATGAAGCTTTCTTT,CASSISPTKDEAFF
TRBD2,12,TRBV7-2,TRBJ2-5,many,TGTGCCAGCAGCTTAGCGGGAGGGCCAGAGTACTTC,CASSLAGGPEYF
.,16,TRBV27,TRBJ2-1,many,TGTGCCAGCAGTCCAATAGCCGGCAGCTCCTACAATGAGCAGTTCTTC,CASSPIAGSSYNEQFF
.,19,TRBV10-3,TRBJ2-1,many,TGTGCCATCAGTGAATTCGTTGGAGAGGGGACTATAGGGGGAAATGAGCAGTTCTTC,CAISEFVGEGTIGGNEQFF
.,17,TRBV5-6,TRBJ1-6,many,TGTGCCAGCAGCCCGTTCGACGCCAGCTCCTATAATTCACCCCTCCACTTT,CASSPFDASSYNSPLHF
.,15,TRBV6-5,TRBJ2-3,.,TGTGCCAGCAGTTATTCGACTAGATTCGCAGATACGCAGTATTTT,CASSYSTRFADTQYF
.,12,TRBV7-2,TRBJ1-2,many,TGTGCCAGCAGCTTAGATGTCGGTGGCTACACCTTC,CASSLDVGGYTF
TRBD1,16,TRBV20-1,TRBJ1-1,many,TGCAGTGCTAGGAAACCCACCGGGACAGTGAACACTGAAGCTTTCTTT,CSARKPTGTVNTEAFF
.,15,TRBV19,TRBJ1-2,few,TGTGCCAGTACCCCTGAGGGGGACGGGGTGAATGGCTACACCTTC,CASTPEGDGVNGYTF
.,12,TRBV7-9,TRBJ2-1,many,TGTGCCAGCTCCCAGGAGCGGAGACAGCAGTTCTTC,CASSQERRQQFF
TRBD1,13,TRBV20-1,TRBJ2-7,many,TGCAGTGCGACCCGGGACAGCACCTACGAGCAGTACTTC,CSATRDSTYEQYF
TRBD2,16,TRBV27,TRBJ2-1,many,TGTGCCAGCAGTCCCCTCGGGACTAGCCCCGCCAATGAGCAGTTCTTC,CASSPLGTSPANEQFF
.,15,TRBV5-1,TRBJ2-7,many,TGCGCCAGCAGCTTATCCGCAGCCGCATCCTACGAGCAGTACTTC,CASSLSAAASYEQYF
TRBD2,16,TRBV20-1,TRBJ2-5,many,TGCAGTGCTAGACCTAAGGGACTAGCGAGTTCGGAGACCCAGTACTTC,CSARPKGLASSETQYF
.,13,TRBV3-1,TRBJ2-3,.,TGTGCCAGCAGCGAACCAGGGTTAGATACGCAGTATTTT,CASSEPGLDTQYF
.,14,TRBV20-1,TRBJ2-1,.,TGCAGTGCCAGGGACTCTGAAACCTACAATGAGCAGTTCTTC,CSARDSETYNEQFF
TRBD2,13,TRBV7-9,TRBJ2-7,.,TGTGCCAGCAGCTTAGAACTAGCGGGCGAGCAGTACTTC,CASSLELAGEQYF